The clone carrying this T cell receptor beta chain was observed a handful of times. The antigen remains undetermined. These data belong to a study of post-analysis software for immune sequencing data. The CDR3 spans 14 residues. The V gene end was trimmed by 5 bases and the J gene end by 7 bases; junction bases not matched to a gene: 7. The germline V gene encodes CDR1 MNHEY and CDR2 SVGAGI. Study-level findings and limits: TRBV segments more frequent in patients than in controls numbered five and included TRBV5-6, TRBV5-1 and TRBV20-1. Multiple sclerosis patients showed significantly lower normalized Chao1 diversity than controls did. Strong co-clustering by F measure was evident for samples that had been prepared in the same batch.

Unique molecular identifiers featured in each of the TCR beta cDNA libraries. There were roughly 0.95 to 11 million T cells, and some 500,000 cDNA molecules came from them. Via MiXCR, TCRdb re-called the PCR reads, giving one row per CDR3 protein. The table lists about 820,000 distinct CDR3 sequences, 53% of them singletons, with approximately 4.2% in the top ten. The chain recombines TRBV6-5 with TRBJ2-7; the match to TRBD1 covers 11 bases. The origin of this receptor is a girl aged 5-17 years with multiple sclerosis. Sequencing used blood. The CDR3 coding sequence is TGTGCCAGCAGTCTCGGACAGGGGGCGGGTGAGCAGTACTTC. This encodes CASSLGQGAGEQYF.